The clone carrying this T cell receptor beta chain showed up just a few times. Its cognate antigen is unknown. CDR3 length: 13 residues. V shed 6 bases, J shed 4 bases, and the junction held 5 bases outside the gene matches. From germline, CDR1 is SQVTM and CDR2 ANQGSEA. This sample is drawn from a study of cytomegalovirus exposure and HLA in healthy donors. Whole-study results and caveats: Some TCR beta chains (over 150 of them) were listed as cytomegalovirus-associated.

Profiled with immunoSEQ multiplex PCR; TCRdb holds only in-frame clones, not every one. The sample holds 170,000 or so clones, around 81% seen once. The TCR comes from a woman in her late teens or twenties in good health and CMV-seropositive. This chain uses TRBV29-1 with TRBJ2-3; TRBD1 matches at 9 bases. Input material: PBMCs. Here the CDR3 DNA reads TGCAGCGTGTCGACAGGGGGGTCAGATACGCAGTATTTT. Protein sequence: CSVSTGGSDTQYF.